Below are 18 T cell receptor beta chains sequenced from a single sample in a study of blood T cells in healthy people across ages (dated by TCRdb to 2015 to 2017). The method behind the library was 5' RACE. Reads for this sample came from an Illumina HiSeq 2500. The second PCR ran for about 7 to 11 cycles and used a J-beta primer mix along with a sample-barcoded 5' primer. The public reads were reanalyzed by TCRdb: fastp trimming at Q25, MiXCR alignment, in-frame beta chains only. Rows are unified per CDR3 protein, each entry keeping the most common DNA and genes. In all, the sample holds about 1,500,000 distinct CDR3 sequences, and roughly 27% of those were seen once. Together, the top ten hold roughly 8% of the sample. The sample comprised blood. These receptors were collected from a woman aged 25-40 years in good health.

CDR3 coding DNA: TGCAGCGTTGAAGGGGGGCAGTCTCAAGAGACCCAGTACTTC. Its protein product is CSVEGGQSQETQYF. This chain links TRBV29-1 with TRBJ2-5, with D possibly matching TRBD1 (6 bases). Germline V gene lookup returns CDR1 SQVTM and CDR2 ANQGSEA. The CDR3 has 14 amino acids. Trimming cost V 1 base and J 2 bases, with 11 bases left between them.

This clonotype showed up just a few times. The V gene is TRBV11-1, the J gene TRBJ2-1, with 9 bases lining up with TRBD1. The length of the CDR3 is 17 residues. Germline V gene data show CDR1 as SGHAT and CDR2 as FQDESV (reference sequence). V dropped 6 bases and J dropped 4; count of bases not matched to a gene: 13. The DNA for the CDR3 is TGTGCCAGCAGGCCAACGACAGGGGGAGGAAGGTACAATGAGCAGTTCTTC. It is translated as CASRPTTGGGRYNEQFF.

The chain has TRBV27 and TRBJ2-3; maybe TRBD2 (6 bases). Germline V gene data show CDR1 as MNHEY and CDR2 as SMNVEV (reference sequence). CDR3 size: 16 residues. V shed 3 bases and J shed 1 base, with 14 bases lying between them. DNA of the CDR3: TGTGCCAGCAGTTTGTTAGGTAGCGGTGGCACAGATACGCAGTATTTT. Encoded protein: CASSLLGSGGTDTQYF.

The chain has TRBV5-5 and TRBJ2-5, with 10 bases matching TRBD2. Germline CDR1 reads SGHKS; CDR2 reads YYEKEE (reference sequence). This CDR3 is built from 14 residues. The J segment lost 7 bases and the V segment lost 4 bases, leaving 7 bases of the junction unmatched. CDR3 residues: CASSLSGGARTQYF. In DNA form, the CDR3 reads TGTGCCAGCAGCCTGAGCGGGGGGGCCAGGACCCAGTACTTC.

This clonotype has more than one count but fewer than ten. This chain uses TRBV5-6 with TRBJ2-5, with D uncertain. This CDR3 spans 14 amino acids. CDR1 is SGHDT, CDR2 YYEEEE, per germline. V dropped 0 bases and J dropped 2 bases, with 8 bases sitting between them. CDR3 residues: CASSLVEKQETQYF. DNA for the CDR3: TGTGCCAGCAGCTTGGTTGAGAAACAAGAGACCCAGTACTTC.

This clonotype was detected many times. In DNA, the CDR3 is TGTGCCAGCACCCTTCGGACAGAGCCCTACGAGCAGTACTTC. Translated, it gives CASTLRTEPYEQYF. The genes are TRBV12-3 or TRBV12-4 and TRBJ2-7; weak D call: TRBD1 (6 bases). The CDR3 sequence is 14 residues long. Trimming removed 7 bases from V and 2 bases from J, with 15 bases in between.

There are a few counts of this clonotype. The chain joins TRBV7-9 to TRBJ2-3, with 11 bases identical to TRBD2. CDR1 is SEHNR and CDR2 is FQNEAQ in the germline V gene (reference sequence). Unmatched junction bases numbered 6, after V lost 8 bases and J lost 2 bases. The CDR3 runs 15 residues. The CDR3 spells CASLRLAGFTDTQYF. The CDR3 region has the DNA TGTGCCAGCCTCCGACTAGCGGGATTCACAGATACGCAGTATTTT. Full variable domain (outside the CDR3, taken from reference TRBV7-9 and TRBJ2-3): DTGVSQNPRHKITKRGQNVTFRCDPISEHNRLYWYRQTLGQGPEFLTYFQNEAQLEKSRLLSDRFSAERPKGSFSTLEIQRTEQGDSAMYLCASLRLAGFTDTQYFGPGTRLTVL.

This clonotype has a handful of counts. The chain employs TRBV7-3 and TRBJ2-2; D is uncertain. This CDR3 is built from 15 residues. CDR1 is SGHTA and CDR2 is FQGTGA in the germline V gene. V dropped 1 base and J dropped 0 bases, with 6 bases sitting between them. The CDR3 DNA reads as TGTGCCAGCAGCTTAAGCCTTACGAACACCGGGGAGCTGTTTTTT. Translation gives CASSLSLTNTGELFF.

V usage is TRBV12-3 or TRBV12-4 and J usage is TRBJ1-4; the D gene is possibly TRBD1 (6 bases). Between the trimmed V and J ends, which lost 3 bases and 0 bases, there was a span of 14 bases. The CDR3 is 17 amino acids. CDR3 bases: TGTGCCAGCAGTTTGGGGGCAACAACTGCAACTAATGAAAAACTGTTTTTT. Amino acid sequence: CASSLGATTATNEKLFF.

The V and J genes are TRBV7-6 and TRBJ2-1; tentatively, D is TRBD2 (6 bases). CDR3 length: 15 residues. The germline V gene encodes CDR1 SGHVS and CDR2 FNYEAQ. V dropped 5 bases and J dropped 6 bases, with 17 bases sitting between them. CDR3 sequence: CASSRFSGSPNEQFF. CDR3 DNA sequence: TGTGCCAGCAGCCGATTCAGCGGGTCCCCCAATGAGCAGTTCTTC. Looking up the rest from reference TRBV7-6 and TRBJ2-1 gives the full variable domain: GAGVSQSPRYKVTKRGQDVALRCDPISGHVSLYWYRQALGQGPEFLTYFNYEAQQDKSGLPNDRFSAERPEGSISTLTIQRTEQRDSAMYRCASSRFSGSPNEQFFGPGTRLTVL.

This chain connects TRBV12-3 or TRBV12-4 to TRBJ1-6; D is undetermined. The CDR3 spans 13 residues. V lost 3 bases and J 11 bases, leaving 11 bases between the germline ends. The CDR3 bases are TGTGCCAGCAGTTTTAGTCTTACAGCACCCCTCCACTTT. Its translation: CASSFSLTAPLHF.

The sample holds many counts of this clonotype. The chain is built from TRBV28 and TRBJ2-7; perhaps TRBD2 as D (6 bases). The CDR3 extends over 14 amino acids. Germline V gene sequence: CDR1 MDHEN, CDR2 SYDVKM. The ends were cut back, 10 bases at V and 2 bases at J, with 18 bases in the middle. CDR3 nucleotides: TGTGCCACGACGGAGGGCTACGCCCCCTACGAGCAGTACTTC. It encodes CATTEGYAPYEQYF.

In its sample, this clonotype was seen many times. This chain links TRBV7-9 with TRBJ1-1, with a possible D match to TRBD1 (5 bases). The V gene's germline CDR1 is SEHNR and CDR2 FQNEAQ (reference sequence). With 5 bases removed from V and 1 base from J, the gap between germline ends came to 8 bases. The CDR3 covers 13 residues. This CDR3 reads CASSTTGNTEAFF. CDR3 bases: TGTGCCAGCAGCACCACAGGGAACACTGAAGCTTTCTTT.

This clonotype showed up many times. The chain recombines TRBV11-2 with TRBJ2-6; 8 nucleotides align to TRBD1. Trimming cost V 8 bases and J 1 base; bases outside gene matches: 7. CDR1 is SGHAT, CDR2 FQNNGV, per germline. The CDR3 runs to 16 residues. CDR3 sequence: CASFAGGVSGANVLTF. In DNA form, the CDR3 reads TGTGCCAGCTTCGCAGGGGGCGTGTCTGGGGCCAACGTCCTGACTTTC.

This clonotype was detected many times. J is TRBJ2-5 and V is TRBV10-2, with D possibly matching TRBD1 (5 bases). Per the germline V gene, CDR1 is WSHSY and CDR2 is SAAADI. The CDR3 has 14 residues. Trimming pared 3 bases from V and 1 base from J, leaving 9 bases between. The CDR3 protein is CASSEGQIQETQYF. In nucleotides, the CDR3 is TGCGCCAGCAGTGAAGGACAAATCCAAGAGACCCAGTACTTC.

The V gene is TRBV5-1, the J gene TRBJ2-5; D may be TRBD2 (6 bases). This CDR3 comprises 13 residues. The germline V gene has CDR1 SGHRS and CDR2 YFSETQ. Trimming shortened V by 4 bases and J by 4 bases, and 11 bases separated the two germline ends. CDR3 bases: TGCGCCAGCAGCAGGACTACAAGAGAGACCCAGTACTTC. Translation: CASSRTTRETQYF.

This clonotype appeared once. A much larger clone lies a single base off, so this may be a read error. J is TRBJ2-5 and V is TRBV7-7, with D perhaps matching TRBD2 (8 bases). Germline CDR1 and CDR2: SSHAT and FNYEAQ (reference sequence). The CDR3 is made up of 13 amino acids. The CDR3 sequence: CASSRGQRETQHF. The CDR3 region has the DNA TGTGCCAGCAGCCGGGGACAGCGGGAGACCCAGCACTTC.

The chain uses TRBV7-9 and TRBJ2-7; 7 bases fit TRBD2. The J call may be faulty, since TRBJ2-5 better matches the DNA end. CDR3 size: 14 residues. Germline loops: CDR1 SEHNR, CDR2 FQNEAQ (reference sequence). The CDR3 here is CASSSPAGSETQYF. The DNA of the CDR3 is TGTGCCAGCAGCTCACCAGCGGGATCGGAGACCCAGTACTTC.